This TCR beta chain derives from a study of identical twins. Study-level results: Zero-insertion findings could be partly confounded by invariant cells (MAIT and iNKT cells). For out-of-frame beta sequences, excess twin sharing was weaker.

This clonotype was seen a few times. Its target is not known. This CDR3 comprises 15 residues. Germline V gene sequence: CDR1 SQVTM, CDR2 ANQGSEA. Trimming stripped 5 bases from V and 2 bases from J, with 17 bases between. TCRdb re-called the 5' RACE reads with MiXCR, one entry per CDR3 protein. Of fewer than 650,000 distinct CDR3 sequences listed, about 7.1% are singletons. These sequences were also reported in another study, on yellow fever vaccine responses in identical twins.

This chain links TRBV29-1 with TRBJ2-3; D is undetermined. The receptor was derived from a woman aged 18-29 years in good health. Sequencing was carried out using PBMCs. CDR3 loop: CSVSPAGTNTDTQYF. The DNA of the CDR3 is TGCAGCGTTAGCCCGGCAGGCACAAACACAGATACGCAGTATTTT.